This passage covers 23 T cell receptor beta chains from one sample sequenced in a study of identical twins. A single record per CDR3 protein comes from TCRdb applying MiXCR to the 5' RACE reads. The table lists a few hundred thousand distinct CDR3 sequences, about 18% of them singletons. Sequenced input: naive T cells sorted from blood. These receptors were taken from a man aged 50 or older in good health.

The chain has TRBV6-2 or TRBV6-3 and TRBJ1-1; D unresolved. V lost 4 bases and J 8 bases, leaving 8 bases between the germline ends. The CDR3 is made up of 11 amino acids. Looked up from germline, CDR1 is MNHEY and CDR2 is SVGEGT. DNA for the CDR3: TGTGCCAGCAGTTTCCCGGGAGAAGCTTTCTTT. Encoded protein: CASSFPGEAFF.

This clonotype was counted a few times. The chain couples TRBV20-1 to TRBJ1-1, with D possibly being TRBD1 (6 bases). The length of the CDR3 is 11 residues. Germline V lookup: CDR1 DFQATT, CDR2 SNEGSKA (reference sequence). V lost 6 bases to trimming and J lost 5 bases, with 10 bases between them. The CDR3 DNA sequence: TGCAGTGCGCAGGGGAGGACTGAAGCTTTCTTT. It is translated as CSAQGRTEAFF.

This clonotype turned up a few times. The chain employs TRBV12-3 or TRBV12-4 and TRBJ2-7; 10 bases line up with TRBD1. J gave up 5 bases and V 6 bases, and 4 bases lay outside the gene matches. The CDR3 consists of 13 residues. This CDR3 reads CASRTGGINEQYF. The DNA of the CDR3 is TGTGCCAGCAGGACAGGGGGCATCAACGAGCAGTACTTC.

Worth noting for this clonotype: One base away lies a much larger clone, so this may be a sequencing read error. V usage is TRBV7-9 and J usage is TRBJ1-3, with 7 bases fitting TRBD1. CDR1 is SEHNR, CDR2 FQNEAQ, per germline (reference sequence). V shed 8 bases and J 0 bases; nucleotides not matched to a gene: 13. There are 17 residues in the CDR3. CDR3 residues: CASGPRGGQSSGNTIYF. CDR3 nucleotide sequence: TGTGCCAGCGGCCCCAGGGGGGGACAGAGCTCTGGAAACACCATATATTTT.

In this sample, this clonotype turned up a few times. The CDR3 sequence is CSAPRGVYEQFF. DNA of the CDR3: TGCAGTGCACCTAGGGGCGTGTATGAGCAGTTCTTC. V and J are TRBV20-1 and TRBJ2-1, with TRBD1 as a possible D gene (5 bases). The CDR3 totals 12 residues. The V gene lost 6 bases and the J gene lost 8 bases, with 14 bases spanning the gap. Germline V gives CDR1 DFQATT, CDR2 SNEGSKA (reference sequence).

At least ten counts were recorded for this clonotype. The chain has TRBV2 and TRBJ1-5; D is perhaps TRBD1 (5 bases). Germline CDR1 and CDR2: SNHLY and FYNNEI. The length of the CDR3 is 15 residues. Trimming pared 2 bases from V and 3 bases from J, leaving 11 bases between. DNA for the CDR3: TGTGCCAGCAGTGAATCTGCAGGGTACAATCAGCCCCAGCATTTT. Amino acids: CASSESAGYNQPQHF.

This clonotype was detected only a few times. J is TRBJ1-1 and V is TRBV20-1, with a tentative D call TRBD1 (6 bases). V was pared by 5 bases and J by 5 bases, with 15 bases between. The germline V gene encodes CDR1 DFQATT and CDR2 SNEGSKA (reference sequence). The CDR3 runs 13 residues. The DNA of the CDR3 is TGCAGTGCTCCCAGATCAGGGGAGACTGAAGCTTTCTTT. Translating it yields CSAPRSGETEAFF.

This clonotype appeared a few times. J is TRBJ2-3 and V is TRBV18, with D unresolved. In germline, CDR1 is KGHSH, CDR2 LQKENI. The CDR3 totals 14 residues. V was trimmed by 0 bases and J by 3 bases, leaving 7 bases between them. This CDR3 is CASSPPLETDTQYF. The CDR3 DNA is TGTGCCAGCTCACCACCGTTGGAGACAGATACGCAGTATTTT.

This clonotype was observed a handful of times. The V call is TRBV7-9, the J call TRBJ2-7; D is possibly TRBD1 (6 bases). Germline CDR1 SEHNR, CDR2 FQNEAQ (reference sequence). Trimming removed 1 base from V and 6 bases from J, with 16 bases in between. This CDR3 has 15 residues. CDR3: CASSLVSAGESEQYF. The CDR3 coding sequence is TGTGCCAGCAGCTTAGTTTCGGCAGGGGAGAGCGAGCAGTACTTC.

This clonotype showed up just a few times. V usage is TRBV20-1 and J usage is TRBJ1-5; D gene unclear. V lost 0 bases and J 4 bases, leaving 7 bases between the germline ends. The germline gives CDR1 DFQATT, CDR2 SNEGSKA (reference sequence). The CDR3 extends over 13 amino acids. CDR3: CSARDRANQPQHF. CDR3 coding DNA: TGCAGTGCTAGAGATCGTGCTAATCAGCCCCAGCATTTT.

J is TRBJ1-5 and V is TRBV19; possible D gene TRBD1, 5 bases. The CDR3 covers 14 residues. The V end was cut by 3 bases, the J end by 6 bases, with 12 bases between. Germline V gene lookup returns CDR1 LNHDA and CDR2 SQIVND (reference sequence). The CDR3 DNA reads TGTGCCAGTAGTATCTTGGGGCGCGGTCAGCCCCAGCATTTT. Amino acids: CASSILGRGQPQHF.

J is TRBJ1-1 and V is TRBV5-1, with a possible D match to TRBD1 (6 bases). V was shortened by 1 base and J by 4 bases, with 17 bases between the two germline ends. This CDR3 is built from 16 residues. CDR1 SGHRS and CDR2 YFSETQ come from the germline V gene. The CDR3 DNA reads TGCGCCAGCAGCTTGCCGACAGGATTTGGGATCACTGAAGCTTTCTTT. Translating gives CASSLPTGFGITEAFF. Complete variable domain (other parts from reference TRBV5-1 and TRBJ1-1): KAGVTQTPRYLIKTRGQQVTLSCSPISGHRSVSWYQQTPGQGLQFLFEYFSETQRNKGNFPGRFSGRQFSNSRSEMNVSTLELGDSALYLCASSLPTGFGITEAFFGQGTRLTVV.

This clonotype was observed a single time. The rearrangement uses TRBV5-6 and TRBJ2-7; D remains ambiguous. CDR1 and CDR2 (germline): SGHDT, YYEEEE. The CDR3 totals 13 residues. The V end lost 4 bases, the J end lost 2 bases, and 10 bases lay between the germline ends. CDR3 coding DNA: TGTGCCAGCAGCACGGCTCGACCCTACGAGCAGTACTTC. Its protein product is CASSTARPYEQYF.

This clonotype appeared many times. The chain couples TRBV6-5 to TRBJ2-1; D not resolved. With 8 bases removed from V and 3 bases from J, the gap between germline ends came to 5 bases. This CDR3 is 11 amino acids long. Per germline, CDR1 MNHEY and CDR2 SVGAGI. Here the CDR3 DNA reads TGTGCCAGCGTCAACTACAATGAGCAGTTCTTC. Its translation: CASVNYNEQFF.

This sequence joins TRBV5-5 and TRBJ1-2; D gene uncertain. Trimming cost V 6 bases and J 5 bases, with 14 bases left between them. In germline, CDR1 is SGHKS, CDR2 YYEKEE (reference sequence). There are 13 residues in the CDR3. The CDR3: CASIQDGPYGYTF. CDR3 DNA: TGTGCCAGCATTCAGGACGGGCCTTATGGCTACACCTTC. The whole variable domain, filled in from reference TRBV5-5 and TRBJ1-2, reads DAGVTQSPTHLIKTRGQQVTLRCSPISGHKSVSWYQQVLGQGPQFIFQYYEKEERGRGNFPDRFSARQFPNYSSELNVNALLLGDSALYLCASIQDGPYGYTFGSGTRLTVV.

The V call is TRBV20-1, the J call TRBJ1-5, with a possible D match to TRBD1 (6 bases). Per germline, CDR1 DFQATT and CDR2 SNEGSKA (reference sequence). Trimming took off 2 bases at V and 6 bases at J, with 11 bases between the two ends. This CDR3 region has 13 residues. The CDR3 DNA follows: TGCAGTGCTAGATTTTCAGGGGTTCAGCCCCAGCATTTT. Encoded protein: CSARFSGVQPQHF.

The DNA for the CDR3 is TGTGCCAGCAGCCAAGCGGTTTCACCCCTCCACTTT. Translation: CASSQAVSPLHF. The chain joins TRBV14 to TRBJ1-6; no clear D gene. The V gene's germline CDR1 is SGHDN and CDR2 FVKESK. Deletions cut 1 base from V and 9 bases from J, with 4 bases between. The CDR3 length is 12 residues.

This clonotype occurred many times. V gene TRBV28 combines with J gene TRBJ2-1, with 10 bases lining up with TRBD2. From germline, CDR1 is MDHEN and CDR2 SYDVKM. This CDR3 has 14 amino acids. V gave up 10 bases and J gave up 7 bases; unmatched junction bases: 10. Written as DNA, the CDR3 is TGTGCCATCAAGCGGGAGGGTTTATGGAATGAGCAGTTCTTC. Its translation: CAIKREGLWNEQFF.

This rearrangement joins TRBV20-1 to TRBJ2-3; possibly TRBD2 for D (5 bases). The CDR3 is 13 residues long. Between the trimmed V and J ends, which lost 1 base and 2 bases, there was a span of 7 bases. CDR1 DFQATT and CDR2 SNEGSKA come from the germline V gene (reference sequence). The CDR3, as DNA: TGCAGTGCTAGAGTAGCGCACACAGATACGCAGTATTTT. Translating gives CSARVAHTDTQYF.

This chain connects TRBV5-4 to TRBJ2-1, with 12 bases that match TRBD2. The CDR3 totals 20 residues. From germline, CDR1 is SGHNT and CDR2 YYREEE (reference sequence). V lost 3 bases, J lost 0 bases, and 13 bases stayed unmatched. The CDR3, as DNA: TGTGCCAGCAGCTCATACTCTGGCCTAGCGGGAGGGGGCTCCTACAATGAGCAGTTCTTC. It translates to CASSSYSGLAGGGSYNEQFF.

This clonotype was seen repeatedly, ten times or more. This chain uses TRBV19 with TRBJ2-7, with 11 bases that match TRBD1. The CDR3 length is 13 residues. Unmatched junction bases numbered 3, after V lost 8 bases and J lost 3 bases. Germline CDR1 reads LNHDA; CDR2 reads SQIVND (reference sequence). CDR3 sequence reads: CASLGQGGYEQYF. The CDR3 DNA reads TGTGCCAGTCTGGGACAGGGGGGCTACGAGCAGTACTTC.

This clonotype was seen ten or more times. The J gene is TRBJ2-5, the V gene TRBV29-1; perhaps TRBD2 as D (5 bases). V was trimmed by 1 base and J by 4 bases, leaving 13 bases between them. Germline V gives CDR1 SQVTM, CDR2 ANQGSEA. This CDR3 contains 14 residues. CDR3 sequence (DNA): TGCAGCGTTGAAGGGCCGGGAACTGGAGAGACCCAGTACTTC. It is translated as CSVEGPGTGETQYF.

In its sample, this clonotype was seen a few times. CDR3 sequence (DNA): TGCGCCAGCAGTTCCGGGACAGGGAGAAATCCTGTTAGCACAGATACGCAGTATTTT. Encoded protein: CASSSGTGRNPVSTDTQYF. V and J are TRBV5-1 and TRBJ2-3; 9 bases are shared with TRBD1. CDR1 and CDR2 from the germline V gene are SGHRS and YFSETQ. The trim removed 5 bases at V and 0 bases at J, leaving 16 bases unmatched. The CDR3 contains 19 residues.